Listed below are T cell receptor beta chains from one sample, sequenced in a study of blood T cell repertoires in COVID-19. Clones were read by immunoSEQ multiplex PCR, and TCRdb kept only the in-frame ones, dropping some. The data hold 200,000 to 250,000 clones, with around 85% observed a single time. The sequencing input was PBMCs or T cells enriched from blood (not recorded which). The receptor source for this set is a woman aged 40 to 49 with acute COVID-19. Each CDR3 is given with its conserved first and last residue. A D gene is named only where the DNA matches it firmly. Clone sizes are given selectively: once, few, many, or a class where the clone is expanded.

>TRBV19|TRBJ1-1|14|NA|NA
TGTGCCAGTAGTGTAGGACAGTCTAACACTGAAGCTTTCTTT
CASSVGQSNTEAFF
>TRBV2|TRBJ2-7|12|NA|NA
TGTGCCAGCAGGCCGACTAGGGCAAAGCAGTACTTC
CASRPTRAKQYF
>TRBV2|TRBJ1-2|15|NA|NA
TGTGCCAGCAGTTTGGTACAGAATGCTAACTATGGCTACACCTTC
CASSLVQNANYGYTF
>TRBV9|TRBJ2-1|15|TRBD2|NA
TGTGCCAGCAGCCCACGACTAGCGGGAAACAATGAGCAGTTCTTC
CASSPRLAGNNEQFF
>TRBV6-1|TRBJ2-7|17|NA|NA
TGTGCCAGCAGTGCACTTCGACGGGGGGCACGGAACCACGAGCAGTACTTC
CASSALRRGARNHEQYF
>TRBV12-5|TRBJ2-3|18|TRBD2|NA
TGTGCTAGTGGCCCCGGGAGCGGGGGGGCCTTGGATCCAGATACGCAGTATTTT
CASGPGSGGALDPDTQYF
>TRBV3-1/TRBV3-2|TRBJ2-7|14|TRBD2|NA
TGTGCCAGCAGCCGGACTAGCGGTTCCTACGAGCAGTACTTC
CASSRTSGSYEQYF
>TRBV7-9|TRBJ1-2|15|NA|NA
TGTGCCAGCAGCTTAAGTACAGGGAAGACAGGAGGCTACACCTTC
CASSLSTGKTGGYTF
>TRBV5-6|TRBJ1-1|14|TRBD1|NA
TGTGCCAGCAGCTTGACAGGGGCCCCCACTGAAGCTTTCTTT
CASSLTGAPTEAFF
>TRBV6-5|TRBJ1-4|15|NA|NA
TGTGCCAGCTCCCCAGCGGACGCAACTAATGAAAAACTGTTTTTT
CASSPADATNEKLFF
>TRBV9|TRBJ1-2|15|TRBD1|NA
TGTGCCAGCAGCGTCGGCTTGGGACAGGGATATGGCTACACCTTC
CASSVGLGQGYGYTF
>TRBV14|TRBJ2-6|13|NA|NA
TGTGCCAGCAGCCGCGGGGGGGCCAACGTCCTGACTTTC
CASSRGGANVLTF
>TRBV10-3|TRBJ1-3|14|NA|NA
TGTGCCATCAGTCGCGGGGGGGCTGGAAACACCATATATTTT
CAISRGGAGNTIYF
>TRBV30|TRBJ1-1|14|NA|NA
TGTGCCTGGAGCCGACACAGGGCCGAGACTGAAGCTTTCTTT
CAWSRHRAETEAFF
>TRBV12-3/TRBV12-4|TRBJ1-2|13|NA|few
TGTGCCAGCAGCCCCGCGGGCCTCCGTGGCTACACCTTC
CASSPAGLRGYTF
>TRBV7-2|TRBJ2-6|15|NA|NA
TGTGCCAGCAGCTTCGGGTACTCTGGGGCCAACGTCCTGACTTTC
CASSFGYSGANVLTF
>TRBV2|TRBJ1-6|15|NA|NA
TGTGCCAGCAGGGAGGCTTCCTCCTATAATTCACCCCTCCACTTT
CASREASSYNSPLHF
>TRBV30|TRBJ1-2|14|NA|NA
TGTGCCTGGAGTGTAGGCGGGGGCGACTATGGCTACACCTTC
CAWSVGGGDYGYTF
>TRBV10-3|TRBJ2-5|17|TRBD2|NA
TGTGCCATCAGTGGTACGGGACTAGCGGGAGGAAGGGAGACCCAGTACTTC
CAISGTGLAGGRETQYF
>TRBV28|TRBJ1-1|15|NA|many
TGTGCCAGCAGTCGACAGATCGAAACGAACACTGAAGCTTTCTTT
CASSRQIETNTEAFF
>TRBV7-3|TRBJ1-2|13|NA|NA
TGTGCCAGCAGCTACCACGGGGGACGGGGCTACACCTTC
CASSYHGGRGYTF
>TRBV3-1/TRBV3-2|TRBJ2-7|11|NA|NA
TGTGCCAGCAGCCAAGCGAGCGAGCAGTACTTC
CASSQASEQYF
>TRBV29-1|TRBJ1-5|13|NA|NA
TGCAGCGTTGCGTTGGGCGTCAATCAGCCCCAGCATTTT
CSVALGVNQPQHF
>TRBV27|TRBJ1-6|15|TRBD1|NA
TGTGCCAGCAGTTTATCGGGACAGGCAAATTCACCCCTCCACTTT
CASSLSGQANSPLHF
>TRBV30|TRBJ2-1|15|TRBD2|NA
TGTGCCTGGAGTACGGGTGCTAGCGGTTACAATGAGCAGTTCTTC
CAWSTGASGYNEQFF
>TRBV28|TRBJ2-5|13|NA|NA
TGTGCCAGCAGATCCGCGGGCCAAGAGACCCAGTACTTC
CASRSAGQETQYF
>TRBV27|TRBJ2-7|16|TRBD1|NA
TGTGCCAGCAGTTTAACTCCGGGACAGGGGGCCTACGAGCAGTACTTC
CASSLTPGQGAYEQYF
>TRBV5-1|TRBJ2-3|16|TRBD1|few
TGCGCCAGCAACTATTATCCGGGACAGGGAGGGGATACGCAGTATTTT
CASNYYPGQGGDTQYF